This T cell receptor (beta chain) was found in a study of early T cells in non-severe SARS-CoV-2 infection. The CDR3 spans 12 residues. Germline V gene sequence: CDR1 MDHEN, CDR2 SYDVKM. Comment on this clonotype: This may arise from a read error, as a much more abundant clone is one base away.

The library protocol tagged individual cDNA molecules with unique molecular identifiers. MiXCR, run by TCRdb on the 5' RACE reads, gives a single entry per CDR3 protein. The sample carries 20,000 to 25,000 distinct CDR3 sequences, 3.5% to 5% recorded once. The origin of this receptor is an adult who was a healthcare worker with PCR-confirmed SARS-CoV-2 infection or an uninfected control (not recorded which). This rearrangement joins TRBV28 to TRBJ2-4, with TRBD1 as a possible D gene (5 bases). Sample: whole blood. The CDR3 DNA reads TGTACCAGCCCTGGACACAAAAACATTCAGTACTTC. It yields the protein CTSPGHKNIQYF.